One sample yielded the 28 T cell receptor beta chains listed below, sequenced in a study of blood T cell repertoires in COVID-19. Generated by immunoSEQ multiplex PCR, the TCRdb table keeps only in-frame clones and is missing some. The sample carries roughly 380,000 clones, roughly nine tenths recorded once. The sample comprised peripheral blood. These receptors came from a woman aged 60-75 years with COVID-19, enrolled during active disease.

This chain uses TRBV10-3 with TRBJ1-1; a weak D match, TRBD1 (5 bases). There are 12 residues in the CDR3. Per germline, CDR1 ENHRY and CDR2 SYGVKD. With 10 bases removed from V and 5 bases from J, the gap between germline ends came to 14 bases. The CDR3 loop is CATAWGVTEAFF. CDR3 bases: TGTGCCACCGCCTGGGGGGTGACTGAAGCTTTCTTT.

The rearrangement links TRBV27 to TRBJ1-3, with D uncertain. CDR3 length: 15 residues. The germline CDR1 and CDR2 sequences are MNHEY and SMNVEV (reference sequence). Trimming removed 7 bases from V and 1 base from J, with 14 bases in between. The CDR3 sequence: CASNTWESSGNTIYF. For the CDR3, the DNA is TGTGCCAGCAACACCTGGGAGTCGTCTGGAAACACCATATATTTT.

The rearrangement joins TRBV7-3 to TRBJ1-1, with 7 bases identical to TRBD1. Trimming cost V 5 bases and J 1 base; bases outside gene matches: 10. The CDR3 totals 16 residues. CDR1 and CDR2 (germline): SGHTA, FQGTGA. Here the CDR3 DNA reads TGTGCCAGCAGCCCAGGGGGGCCCCGAGGGAACACTGAAGCTTTCTTT. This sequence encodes CASSPGGPRGNTEAFF.

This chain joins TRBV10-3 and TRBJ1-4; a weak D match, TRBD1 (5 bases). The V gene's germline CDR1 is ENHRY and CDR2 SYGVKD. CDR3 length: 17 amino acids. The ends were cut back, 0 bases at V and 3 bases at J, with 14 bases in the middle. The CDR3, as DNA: TGTGCCATCAGTGAGTCGATGGTAGGGGCGGCTAATGAAAAACTGTTTTTT. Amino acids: CAISESMVGAANEKLFF.

The CDR3: CASSQVRGHGYTF. Here the CDR3 DNA reads TGTGCCAGCAGCCAAGTCAGGGGACATGGCTACACCTTC. The genes are TRBV14 and TRBJ1-2, with D possibly being TRBD1 (6 bases). Trimming shortened V by 1 base and J by 6 bases, and 9 bases separated the two germline ends. From germline, CDR1 is SGHDN and CDR2 FVKESK. The CDR3 has 13 residues. The full variable domain, rest sourced from reference TRBV14 and TRBJ1-2, is EAGVTQFPSHSVIEKGQTVTLRCDPISGHDNLYWYRRVMGKEIKFLLHFVKESKQDESGMPNNRFLAERTGGTYSTLKVQPAELEDSGVYFCASSQVRGHGYTFGSGTRLTVV.

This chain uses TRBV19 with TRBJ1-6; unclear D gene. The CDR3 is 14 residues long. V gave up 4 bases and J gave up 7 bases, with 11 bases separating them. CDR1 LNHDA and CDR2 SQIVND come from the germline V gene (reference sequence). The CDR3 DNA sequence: TGTGCCAGTAGTACCCTTGAGAGAAATTCACCCCTCCACTTT. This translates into CASSTLERNSPLHF.

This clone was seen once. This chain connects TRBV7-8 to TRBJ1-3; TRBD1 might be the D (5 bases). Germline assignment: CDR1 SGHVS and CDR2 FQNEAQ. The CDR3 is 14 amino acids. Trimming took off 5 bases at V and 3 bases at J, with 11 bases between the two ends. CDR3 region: CASSGQGGGNTIYF. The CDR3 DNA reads TGTGCCAGCAGCGGCCAGGGTGGTGGAAACACCATATATTTT.

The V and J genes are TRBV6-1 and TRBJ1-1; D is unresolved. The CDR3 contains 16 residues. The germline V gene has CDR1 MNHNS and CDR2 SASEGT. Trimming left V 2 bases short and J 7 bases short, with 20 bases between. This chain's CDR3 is CASSESQFEKRNEAFF. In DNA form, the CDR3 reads TGTGCCAGCAGTGAAAGCCAGTTCGAGAAGAGGAATGAAGCTTTCTTT.

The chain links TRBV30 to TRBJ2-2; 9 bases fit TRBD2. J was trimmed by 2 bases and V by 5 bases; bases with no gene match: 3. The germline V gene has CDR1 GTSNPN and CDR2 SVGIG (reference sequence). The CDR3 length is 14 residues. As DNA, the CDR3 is TGTGCCTGGCTAGCGGGGTATAACACCGGGGAGCTGTTTTTT. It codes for CAWLAGYNTGELFF.

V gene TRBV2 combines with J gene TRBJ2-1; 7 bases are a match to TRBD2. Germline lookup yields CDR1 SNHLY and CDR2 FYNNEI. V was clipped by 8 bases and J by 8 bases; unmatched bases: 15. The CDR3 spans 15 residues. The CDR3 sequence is CASWFAAGRADEQFF. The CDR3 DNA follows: TGTGCCAGCTGGTTTGCAGCAGGGAGGGCGGATGAGCAGTTCTTC.

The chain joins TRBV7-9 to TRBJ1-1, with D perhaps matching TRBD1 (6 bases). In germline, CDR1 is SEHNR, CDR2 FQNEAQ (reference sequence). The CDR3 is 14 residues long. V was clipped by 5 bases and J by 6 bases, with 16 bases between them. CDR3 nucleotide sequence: TGTGCCAGCAGCACAACTGGGACAATGGCTGAAGCTTTCTTT. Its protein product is CASSTTGTMAEAFF. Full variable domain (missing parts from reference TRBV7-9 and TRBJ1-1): DTGVSQNPRHKITKRGQNVTFRCDPISEHNRLYWYRQTLGQGPEFLTYFQNEAQLEKSRLLSDRFSAERPKGSFSTLEIQRTEQGDSAMYLCASSTTGTMAEAFFGQGTRLTVV.

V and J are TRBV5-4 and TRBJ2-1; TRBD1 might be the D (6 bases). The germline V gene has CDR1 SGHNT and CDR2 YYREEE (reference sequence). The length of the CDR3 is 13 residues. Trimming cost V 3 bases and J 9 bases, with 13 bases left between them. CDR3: CASSSPQGFEQFF. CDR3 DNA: TGTGCCAGCAGCTCCCCACAGGGTTTTGAGCAGTTCTTC.

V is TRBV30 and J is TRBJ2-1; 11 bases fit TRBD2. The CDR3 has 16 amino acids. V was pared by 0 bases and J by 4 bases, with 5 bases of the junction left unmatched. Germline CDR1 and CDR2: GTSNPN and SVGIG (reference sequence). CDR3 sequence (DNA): TGTGCCTGGAGTGTGGGCCGGACTAGCGGGTACAATGAGCAGTTCTTC. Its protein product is CAWSVGRTSGYNEQFF.

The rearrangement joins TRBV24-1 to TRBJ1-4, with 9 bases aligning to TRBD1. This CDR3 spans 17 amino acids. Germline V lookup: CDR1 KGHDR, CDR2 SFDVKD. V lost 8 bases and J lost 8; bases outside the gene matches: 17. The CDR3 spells CATKGRDRDPRDEKLFF. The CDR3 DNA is TGTGCCACCAAGGGCAGGGACAGGGACCCACGAGACGAAAAACTGTTTTTT.

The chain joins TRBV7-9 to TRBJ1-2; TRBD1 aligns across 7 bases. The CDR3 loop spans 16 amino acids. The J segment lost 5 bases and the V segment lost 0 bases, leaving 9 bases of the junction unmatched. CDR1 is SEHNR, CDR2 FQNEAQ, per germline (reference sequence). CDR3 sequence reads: CASSLALNQGGYGYTF. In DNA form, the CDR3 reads TGTGCCAGCAGCTTAGCACTCAACCAGGGGGGTTATGGCTACACCTTC.

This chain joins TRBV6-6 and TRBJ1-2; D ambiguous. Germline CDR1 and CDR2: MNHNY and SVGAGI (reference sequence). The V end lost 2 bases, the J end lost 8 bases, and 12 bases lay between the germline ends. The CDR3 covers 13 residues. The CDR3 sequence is CASSYMDMEGYTF. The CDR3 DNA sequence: TGTGCCAGCAGTTACATGGATATGGAGGGCTACACCTTC.

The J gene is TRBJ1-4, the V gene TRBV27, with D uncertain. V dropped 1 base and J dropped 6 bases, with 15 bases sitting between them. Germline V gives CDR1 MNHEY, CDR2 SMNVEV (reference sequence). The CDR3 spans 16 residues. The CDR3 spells CASSLLGGSRYEKLFF. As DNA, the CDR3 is TGTGCCAGCAGTTTATTAGGCGGAAGTCGGTATGAAAAACTGTTTTTT.

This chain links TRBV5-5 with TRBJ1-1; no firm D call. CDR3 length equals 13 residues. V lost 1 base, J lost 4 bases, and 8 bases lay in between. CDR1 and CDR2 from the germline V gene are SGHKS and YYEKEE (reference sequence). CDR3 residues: CASSLLSRTEAFF. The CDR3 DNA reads TGTGCCAGCAGCTTGTTGTCCCGCACTGAAGCTTTCTTT. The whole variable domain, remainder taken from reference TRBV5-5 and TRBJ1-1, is DAGVTQSPTHLIKTRGQQVTLRCSPISGHKSVSWYQQVLGQGPQFIFQYYEKEERGRGNFPDRFSARQFPNYSSELNVNALLLGDSALYLCASSLLSRTEAFFGQGTRLTVV.

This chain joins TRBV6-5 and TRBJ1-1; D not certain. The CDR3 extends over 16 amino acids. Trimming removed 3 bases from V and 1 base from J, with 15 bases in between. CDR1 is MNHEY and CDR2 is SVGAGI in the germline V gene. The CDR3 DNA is TGTGCCAGCAGTTATAGTCCCCAGGTGACGAACACTGAAGCTTTCTTT. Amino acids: CASSYSPQVTNTEAFF.

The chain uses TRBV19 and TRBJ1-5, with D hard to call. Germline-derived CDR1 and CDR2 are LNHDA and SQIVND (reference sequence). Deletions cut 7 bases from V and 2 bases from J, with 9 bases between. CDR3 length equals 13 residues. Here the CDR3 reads CASKKRGNQPQHF. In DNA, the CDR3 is TGTGCCAGTAAGAAACGGGGCAATCAGCCCCAGCATTTT.

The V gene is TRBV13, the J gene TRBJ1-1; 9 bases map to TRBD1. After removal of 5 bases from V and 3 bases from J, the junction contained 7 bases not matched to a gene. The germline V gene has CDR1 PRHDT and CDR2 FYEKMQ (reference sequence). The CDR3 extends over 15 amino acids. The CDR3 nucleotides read TGTGCCAGCAGCCCGGACAGGGGAACCTACACTGAAGCTTTCTTT. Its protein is CASSPDRGTYTEAFF.

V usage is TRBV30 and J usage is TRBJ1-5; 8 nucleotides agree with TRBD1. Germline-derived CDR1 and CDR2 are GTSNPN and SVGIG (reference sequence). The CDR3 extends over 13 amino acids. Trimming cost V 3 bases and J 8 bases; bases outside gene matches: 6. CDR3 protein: CAWSGQGTEPQHF. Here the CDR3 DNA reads TGTGCCTGGAGCGGACAGGGCACAGAGCCCCAGCATTTT.

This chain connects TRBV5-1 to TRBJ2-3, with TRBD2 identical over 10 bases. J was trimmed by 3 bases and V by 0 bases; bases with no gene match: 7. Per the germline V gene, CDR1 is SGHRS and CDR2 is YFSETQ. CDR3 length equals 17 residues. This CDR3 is CASSLGLAGVRTDTQYF. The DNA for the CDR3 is TGCGCCAGCAGCTTGGGTCTAGCGGGGGTCCGGACAGATACGCAGTATTTT.

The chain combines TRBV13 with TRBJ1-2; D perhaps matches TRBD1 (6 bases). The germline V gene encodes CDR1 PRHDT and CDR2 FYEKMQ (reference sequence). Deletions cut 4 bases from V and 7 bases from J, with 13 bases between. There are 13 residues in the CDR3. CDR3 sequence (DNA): TGTGCCAGCAGCTCGCAGGGGCACGGTGGCTACACCTTC. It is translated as CASSSQGHGGYTF.

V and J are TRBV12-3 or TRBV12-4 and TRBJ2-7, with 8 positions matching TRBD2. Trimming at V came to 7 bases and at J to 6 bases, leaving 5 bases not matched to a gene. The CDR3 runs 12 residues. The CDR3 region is CASTFGGGEQYF. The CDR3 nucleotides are TGTGCCAGCACCTTCGGGGGGGGCGAGCAGTACTTC.

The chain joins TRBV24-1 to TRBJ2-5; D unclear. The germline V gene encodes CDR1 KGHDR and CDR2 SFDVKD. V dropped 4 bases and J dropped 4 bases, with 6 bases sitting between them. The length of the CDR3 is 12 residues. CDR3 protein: CATSDSRETQYF. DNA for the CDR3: TGTGCCACCAGTGACTCCAGAGAGACCCAGTACTTC.

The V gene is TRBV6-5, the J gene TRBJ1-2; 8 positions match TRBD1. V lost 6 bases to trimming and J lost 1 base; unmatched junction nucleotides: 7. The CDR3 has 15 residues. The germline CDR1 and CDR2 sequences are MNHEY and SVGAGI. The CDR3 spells CASRGTGGRNYGYTF. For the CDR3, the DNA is TGTGCCAGCAGAGGGACAGGTGGGCGTAACTATGGCTACACCTTC.

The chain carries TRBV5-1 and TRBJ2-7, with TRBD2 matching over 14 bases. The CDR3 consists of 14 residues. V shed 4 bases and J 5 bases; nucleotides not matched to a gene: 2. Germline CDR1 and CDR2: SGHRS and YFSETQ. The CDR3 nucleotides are TGCGCCAGCAGCGCGGGACTAGCGGGGGACGAGCAGTACTTC. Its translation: CASSAGLAGDEQYF.